The rows below give T cell receptor beta chains drawn from one sample of a study of T cell responses to AZD1222 COVID-19 vaccine. Only in-frame clones appear in the TCRdb table, and some are missing; sequencing was by immunoSEQ multiplex PCR. The table records roughly 110,000 clones, 75% to 95% of them present only once. The source was peripheral blood, collected 28 days after the second AZD1222 dose. These TCRs come from an adult who received the AZD1222 COVID-19 vaccine. Both conserved end residues are part of each CDR3. D genes are given only for firm matches. Clone size is not always given. Where it is, it says once, few, many or a class for expanded clones.

clone size,V gene,CDR3 length,J gene,D gene,CDR3 protein,CDR3 DNA
.,TRBV11-3,14,TRBJ2-7,TRBD2,CASSFMYGGSEQYF,TGTGCCAGCAGCTTTATGTACGGCGGGAGCGAGCAGTACTTC
.,TRBV4-1,18,TRBJ1-1,TRBD1,CASSQKIGGDSLNTEAFF,TGCGCCAGCAGCCAGAAAATAGGCGGGGACAGCCTTAACACTGAAGCTTTCTTT
.,TRBV28,16,TRBJ2-7,.,CASSFHLAGLSYEQYF,TGTGCCAGCAGTTTTCATTTGGCAGGTCTCTCCTACGAGCAGTACTTC
.,TRBV30,15,TRBJ2-3,.,CAWSSGAGATDTQYF,TGTGCCTGGAGTTCGGGGGCAGGGGCCACAGATACGCAGTATTTT
.,TRBV7-6,12,TRBJ2-1,.,CASSTKVVEQFF,TGTGCCAGCAGCACAAAAGTTGTAGAGCAGTTCTTC
.,TRBV9,14,TRBJ1-4,.,CASSSDSEDEKLFF,TGTGCCAGCAGCTCGGACAGCGAGGATGAAAAACTGTTTTTT
once,TRBV5-4,13,TRBJ2-1,.,CASSTGRGNEQFF,TGTGCCAGCAGCACCGGACGGGGCAATGAGCAGTTCTTC
.,TRBV5-1,15,TRBJ2-1,TRBD2,CASSLRGLAGDEQFF,TGCGCCAGCAGCTTAAGGGGACTAGCGGGGGATGAGCAGTTCTTC
once,TRBV28,14,TRBJ1-1,.,CASRAGPLNTEAFF,TGTGCCAGCAGGGCCGGGCCGCTGAACACTGAAGCTTTCTTT
few,TRBV12-3/TRBV12-4,13,TRBJ1-4,.,CASSISTNEKLFF,TGTGCCAGCAGCATATCAACTAATGAAAAACTGTTTTTT
.,TRBV7-9,14,TRBJ1-1,.,CASSLGTSNTEAFF,TGTGCCAGCAGCTTGGGTACGTCGAACACTGAAGCTTTCTTT
.,TRBV28,12,TRBJ2-7,.,CASLGLPYEQYF,TGTGCCAGCCTCGGCCTACCCTACGAGCAGTACTTC
.,TRBV3-1/TRBV3-2,14,TRBJ2-5,.,CASSRGKSQETQYF,TGTGCCAGCAGCCGAGGGAAGAGTCAAGAGACCCAGTACTTC
.,TRBV7-2,15,TRBJ1-1,.,CASSLPSTGNTEAFF,TGTGCCAGCAGCCTCCCCTCGACAGGGAACACTGAAGCTTTCTTT
.,TRBV7-2,13,TRBJ2-7,.,CASSLLPFYEQYF,TGTGCCAGCAGCTTATTACCTTTCTACGAGCAGTACTTC
.,TRBV20-1,11,TRBJ2-7,.,CSAQHRYEQYF,TGCAGTGCGCAGCACCGCTACGAGCAGTACTTC